The 16 T cell receptor beta chains listed next were all sequenced from one sample in a study of CD8 T cells in ankylosing spondylitis. TCRdb independently ran MiXCR on the 5' RACE reads; one entry per CDR3 protein. The sample consists of some 130,000 distinct CDR3 sequences, about an eighth of them appearing once. Sequencing used blood, either unsorted or a sorted T cell fraction (not recorded which). These receptors were obtained from a female donor with ankylosing spondylitis or in good health (not recorded which).

This clonotype showed up just a few times. The rearrangement uses TRBV19 and TRBJ2-7, with a weak D call TRBD2 (5 bases). Trimming stripped 6 bases from V and 3 bases from J, with 12 bases between. The CDR3 extends over 13 amino acids. Germline V gives CDR1 LNHDA, CDR2 SQIVND (reference sequence). CDR3 region: CASSRTRGYEQYF. DNA of the CDR3: TGTGCCAGTAGCCGGACTCGGGGCTACGAGCAGTACTTC.

This clonotype was picked up a small number of times. V is TRBV20-1 and J is TRBJ2-3; D is perhaps TRBD2 (6 bases). The length of the CDR3 is 15 residues. V gave up 5 bases and J gave up 2 bases, with 17 bases separating them. Germline V gives CDR1 DFQATT, CDR2 SNEGSKA (reference sequence). The CDR3 loop reads CSAPRTNRYTDTQYF. Here the CDR3 DNA reads TGCAGTGCTCCGAGGACTAACCGTTACACAGATACGCAGTATTTT.

This clonotype was counted at least ten times. The genes are TRBV10-3 and TRBJ2-1; TRBD2 matches 11 bases. Germline V gene lookup returns CDR1 ENHRY and CDR2 SYGVKD. Germline trimming cut 3 bases from V and 4 bases from J; bases unmatched to any gene: 2. The CDR3 length is 15 residues. CDR3 DNA sequence: TGTGCCATCAGTGAAGGGACTAGCGGTTACAATGAGCAGTTCTTC. Translation gives CAISEGTSGYNEQFF.

This chain connects TRBV14 to TRBJ2-4; D unresolved. CDR1 is SGHDN, CDR2 FVKESK, per germline. This CDR3 comprises 15 residues. Trimming took 2 bases from V and 2 from J, leaving 10 bases between them. The CDR3 DNA is TGTGCCAGCAGCCAATGGAGAGGACCCAAAAACATTCAGTACTTC. Encoded protein: CASSQWRGPKNIQYF. The variable domain in full, completed from reference TRBV14 and TRBJ2-4, reads EAGVTQFPSHSVIEKGQTVTLRCDPISGHDNLYWYRRVMGKEIKFLLHFVKESKQDESGMPNNRFLAERTGGTYSTLKVQPAELEDSGVYFCASSQWRGPKNIQYFGAGTRLSVL.

Regarding this clonotype: It may be a read error: a sequence one base away is much more abundant. V is TRBV19 and J is TRBJ1-1, with 8 bases lining up with TRBD1. Looked up from germline, CDR1 is LNHDA and CDR2 is SQIVND (reference sequence). CDR3 length: 16 residues. In DNA, the CDR3 is TGTGCCGGTAGTCCCCTGACAGGGGCAATGAACACTGAAGCTTTCTTT. As protein: CAGSPLTGAMNTEAFF.

This clonotype was seen repeatedly, ten times or more. V and J are TRBV12-3 or TRBV12-4 and TRBJ2-3, with D possibly matching TRBD1 (6 bases). V was pared by 2 bases and J by 3 bases, with 12 bases between. CDR3 length equals 15 residues. The DNA for the CDR3 is TGTGCCAGCAGTTTACAAACAGGGCGGACAGATACGCAGTATTTT. Translated, it gives CASSLQTGRTDTQYF.

This chain uses TRBV6-5 with TRBJ2-3; D might be TRBD1 or TRBD2, each matching 5 bases. Germline CDR1 is MNHEY and CDR2 is SVGAGI. The V end was cut by 4 bases, the J end by 2 bases, with 16 bases between. CDR3 length equals 16 residues. CDR3 DNA sequence: TGTGCCAGCAGTTCAGAAGCCGGGACCATCACAGATACGCAGTATTTT. Translation gives CASSSEAGTITDTQYF.

In this sample, this clonotype turned up a few times. V is TRBV10-3 and J is TRBJ2-1, with 14 bases that match TRBD2. After removal of 0 bases from V and 5 bases from J, the junction contained 6 bases not matched to a gene. The CDR3 runs to 18 residues. CDR1 ENHRY and CDR2 SYGVKD come from the germline V gene. CDR3 sequence: CAISESDPGLAGDNEQFF. As DNA, the CDR3 is TGTGCCATCAGTGAGTCGGACCCGGGACTAGCGGGGGACAATGAGCAGTTCTTC.

This clonotype was counted many times. The V call is TRBV20-1, the J call TRBJ2-3; 8 bases line up with TRBD2. From germline, CDR1 is DFQATT and CDR2 SNEGSKA (reference sequence). The V segment lost 0 bases and the J segment 2 bases; nucleotides outside the gene matches: 10. CDR3 length: 17 amino acids. CDR3 loop: CSARDLRIAGITDTQYF. The CDR3 bases are TGCAGTGCTAGAGATCTCAGGATAGCGGGGATCACAGATACGCAGTATTTT.

In its sample, this clonotype was seen a few times. The DNA of the CDR3 is TGCGCCAGCAGCGGCACCGGGACAGGGTCTGGAAACACCATATATTTT. It translates to CASSGTGTGSGNTIYF. The rearrangement uses TRBV5-1 and TRBJ1-3, with 9 bases identical to TRBD1. V lost 4 bases and J lost 1; bases outside the gene matches: 6. The CDR3 length is 16 residues. Per germline, CDR1 SGHRS and CDR2 YFSETQ. The variable domain in full, with the rest retrieved from reference TRBV5-1 and TRBJ1-3, is KAGVTQTPRYLIKTRGQQVTLSCSPISGHRSVSWYQQTPGQGLQFLFEYFSETQRNKGNFPGRFSGRQFSNSRSEMNVSTLELGDSALYLCASSGTGTGSGNTIYFGEGSWLTVV.

Comments on this clonotype: This may arise from a read error, as a much more abundant clone is one base away. The gene calls are TRBV29-1 and TRBJ2-3, with 15 bases fitting TRBD2. The CDR3 length is 15 residues. Germline V gene lookup returns CDR1 SQVTM and CDR2 ANQGSEA. In DNA form, the CDR3 reads TGCAGCGTTGGGGGACTAGCGGGAGGTACAGATATGCAGTATTTT. Protein product: CSVGGLAGGTDMQYF.

This clonotype was seen only a few times. The chain employs TRBV20-1 and TRBJ1-4; tentative D call: TRBD1 (6 bases). The CDR3 sequence is 15 residues long. Germline V lookup: CDR1 DFQATT, CDR2 SNEGSKA (reference sequence). V dropped 5 bases and J dropped 0 bases, with 13 bases sitting between them. In nucleotides, the CDR3 is TGCAGTGCTGAAGAAACAGGGTCAACTAATGAAAAACTGTTTTTT. It translates to CSAEETGSTNEKLFF.

The table lists this clonotype with many counts. J is TRBJ1-6 and V is TRBV3-1; D unclear. In germline, CDR1 is LGHDT, CDR2 YNNKEL (reference sequence). This CDR3 contains 16 residues. With 2 bases removed from V and 5 bases from J, the gap between germline ends came to 13 bases. DNA for the CDR3: TGTGCCAGCAGCCAATCACGAGGGAGAGATAATTCACCCCTCCACTTT. Translating gives CASSQSRGRDNSPLHF.

The chain has TRBV20-1 and TRBJ2-3, with 8 bases matching TRBD2. The CDR3 covers 14 residues. Germline lookup yields CDR1 DFQATT and CDR2 SNEGSKA (reference sequence). After removal of 5 bases from V and 3 bases from J, the junction contained 7 bases not matched to a gene. CDR3 nucleotides: TGCAGTGCTTATAGGGGCGGGAGGACAGATACGCAGTATTTT. This encodes CSAYRGGRTDTQYF.

This clonotype was seen more than once but under ten times. V and J are TRBV12-3 or TRBV12-4 and TRBJ2-7, with D tentatively TRBD2 (6 bases). Trimming removed 1 base at V and 7 bases at J, with 11 bases between. The length of the CDR3 is 13 residues. Here the CDR3 reads CASSLGGAGEQYF. The DNA of the CDR3 is TGTGCCAGCAGTTTAGGAGGGGCGGGGGAGCAGTACTTC.

The chain joins TRBV24-1 to TRBJ2-3, with 9 positions matching TRBD1. CDR1 is KGHDR and CDR2 is SFDVKD in the germline V gene. This CDR3 is built from 14 residues. Trimming at V came to 10 bases and at J to 2 bases, leaving 6 bases not matched to a gene. The CDR3 loop reads CATGNRGHTDTQYF. The CDR3 nucleotides are TGTGCCACGGGGAACAGGGGGCACACAGATACGCAGTATTTT.